This T cell receptor (beta chain) emerged from a study of blood T cell repertoires in COVID-19. V was shortened by 1 base and J by 9 bases, with 13 bases between the two germline ends. The CDR3 runs 14 residues. The germline V gene encodes CDR1 SEHNR and CDR2 FQNEAQ (reference sequence). Study members were between about 18 and 95 years old and lived in 24 US regions. Assay: immunoSEQ multiplex PCR; the TCRdb copy retains only in-frame clones and omits some. This sample has 150,000 to 200,000 clones, with 88% found just once. The J gene is TRBJ2-4, the V gene TRBV7-9; tentative D call: TRBD2 (6 bases). Sequenced: PBMCs or T cells enriched from blood (not recorded which). This clonotype was obtained from a young woman who had recovered from COVID-19. For the CDR3, the DNA is TGTGCCAGCAGCTTAGGGACGGGGGAGGCCATTCAGTACTTC. Amino acid sequence: CASSLGTGEAIQYF.